This entry lists 31 T cell receptor beta chains sequenced from one sample in a study of T-cell reconstitution after alpha-beta-depleted transplantation in children. The TCRbeta library incorporated unique molecular identifiers. TCRdb called the PCR reads again in MiXCR, with one record for every CDR3 protein. Counted here are roughly 200,000 distinct CDR3 sequences, approximately 15% occurring once; the ten biggest clones make up about 12%. Specimen: PBMCs from the stem cell graft donor, collected from the stem cell graft. These receptors were collected from a human donor who donated a stem cell graft to a child with acute lymphoblastic leukemia.

In its sample, this clonotype was seen many times. V is TRBV4-1 and J is TRBJ2-3; the D is unclear. CDR1 is MGHRA and CDR2 is YSYEKL in the germline V gene. There are 13 residues in the CDR3. V gave up 2 bases and J gave up 6 bases, with 9 bases separating them. In DNA form, the CDR3 reads TGCGCCAGCAGCCAACAGACCCGCGATACGCAGTATTTT. Translating gives CASSQQTRDTQYF.

The sample holds many counts of this clonotype. V and J are TRBV4-2 and TRBJ1-6; D gene uncertain. V was shortened by 4 bases and J by 0 bases, with 7 bases between the two germline ends. Germline values: CDR1 LGHNA, CDR2 YNFKEQ. CDR3 length: 15 residues. The CDR3 here is CASSPRDSYNSPLHF. CDR3 nucleotides: TGTGCCAGCAGCCCACGGGACTCCTATAATTCACCCCTCCACTTT.

This clonotype showed up many times. The V gene is TRBV5-5, the J gene TRBJ2-7, with a weak D call TRBD1 (5 bases). Germline CDR1 and CDR2: SGHKS and YYEKEE (reference sequence). The CDR3 has 15 amino acids. V was clipped by 0 bases and J by 3 bases, with 13 bases between them. The CDR3 nucleotides read TGTGCCAGCAGCTTGGGTCCACAGGAAAACTACGAGCAGTACTTC. It codes for CASSLGPQENYEQYF.

V usage is TRBV12-3 or TRBV12-4 and J usage is TRBJ1-2; 9 bases are a match to TRBD1. CDR3 length: 16 amino acids. Trimming at V came to 3 bases and at J to 5 bases, leaving 10 bases not matched to a gene. CDR3 coding DNA: TGTGCCAGCAGTTTCGGACACAGGGGGCTCGGGTATGGCTACACCTTC. It codes for CASSFGHRGLGYGYTF.

This clonotype has a count of ten or more. The V gene is TRBV12-3 or TRBV12-4, the J gene TRBJ2-1; 12 nucleotides align to TRBD2. This CDR3 comprises 16 residues. V shed 5 bases and J 10 bases; nucleotides not matched to a gene: 12. CDR3 nucleotide sequence: TGTGCCAGCAGTCCGACCCTAGCGGGAGGGAGGAGAGAGCAGTTCTTC. It encodes CASSPTLAGGRREQFF.

This clonotype was recorded at least ten times. The chain joins TRBV10-3 to TRBJ1-6, with TRBD1 as a possible D gene (6 bases). CDR3 length: 15 residues. The ends were cut back, 8 bases at V and 6 bases at J, with 17 bases in the middle. Per germline, CDR1 ENHRY and CDR2 SYGVKD. The CDR3 reads CAIDGVGGGNSPLHF. The CDR3 nucleotides read TGTGCCATCGACGGTGTAGGGGGAGGTAATTCACCCCTCCACTTT.

V usage is TRBV30 and J usage is TRBJ1-4, with a weak D call TRBD1 (5 bases). V lost 4 bases, J lost 8 bases, and 11 bases lay in between. The CDR3 is 12 residues long. CDR1 GTSNPN and CDR2 SVGIG come from the germline V gene (reference sequence). CDR3: CAWNSWGEKLFF. The CDR3 bases are TGTGCCTGGAACTCTTGGGGGGAAAAACTGTTTTTT.

About this clonotype itself: Possible read error: a much larger clone is one base away. This rearrangement joins TRBV6-2 or TRBV6-3 to TRBJ2-1, with D perhaps matching TRBD1 (6 bases). The CDR3 sequence is 14 residues long. CDR1 MNHEY and CDR2 SVGEGT come from the germline V gene. The CDR3 here is CASSYTGSYNEQIF. CDR3 nucleotides: TGTGCCAGCAGTTACACAGGGTCCTACAATGAGCAGATCTTC.

With regard to this clonotype: A much larger clone differs from this one at a single base, so this may be a read error. This chain uses TRBV19 with TRBJ1-2; D is perhaps TRBD1 (5 bases). Germline-derived CDR1 and CDR2 are LNHDA and SQIVND (reference sequence). CDR3 length: 12 amino acids. The CDR3 spells CVSKTVRNGYTF. The CDR3 region has the DNA TGTGTCAGTAAGACAGTCCGTAACGGCTACACCTTC.

The V gene is TRBV5-1, the J gene TRBJ2-3; 12 bases are a match to TRBD2. Trimming cost V 4 bases and J 4 bases; bases outside gene matches: 10. Germline assignment: CDR1 SGHRS and CDR2 YFSETQ. This CDR3 is 17 amino acids long. The CDR3 here is CASSTGLAGRSPDTQYF. The CDR3 nucleotides are TGCGCCAGCAGCACAGGACTAGCGGGGCGATCCCCAGATACGCAGTATTTT.

Regarding this clonotype: An end of the junction does not agree with germline; a read error may underlie this. The chain uses TRBV19 and TRBJ2-7, with TRBD1 matching 10 bases. Germline V gene lookup returns CDR1 LNHDA and CDR2 SQIVND (reference sequence). CDR3 length: 14 amino acids. The CDR3 here is CASSRTGGIYDQYF. The CDR3 nucleotides read TGTGCCAGTAGTAGGACAGGGGGGATCTACGACCAGTACTTC.

This clonotype has ten or more counts. The DNA for the CDR3 is TGTGCCAGCAGTCCCGCGGGCGGCCGCTCCTACAATGAGCAGTTCTTC. Translation: CASSPAGGRSYNEQFF. The chain is built from TRBV12-3 or TRBV12-4 and TRBJ2-1, with D possibly matching TRBD2 (5 bases). The CDR3 loop spans 16 amino acids. V was trimmed by 5 bases and J by 0 bases, leaving 14 bases between them.

This clonotype was detected many times. This chain connects TRBV27 to TRBJ1-3; D gene ambiguous. The CDR3 consists of 15 residues. CDR1 and CDR2 (germline): MNHEY, SMNVEV (reference sequence). Trimming pared 0 bases from V and 0 bases from J, leaving 6 bases between. CDR3: CASSLSAASGNTIYF. The CDR3 DNA follows: TGTGCCAGCAGTTTATCGGCCGCCTCTGGAAACACCATATATTTT.

This clonotype was detected many times. The genes are TRBV7-2 and TRBJ2-1; D ambiguous. The germline V gene encodes CDR1 SGHTA and CDR2 FQGNSA. Deletions cut 3 bases from V and 9 bases from J, with 12 bases between. The CDR3 totals 13 residues. The CDR3 here is CASSFRDGVEQFF. The CDR3 DNA sequence: TGTGCCAGCAGCTTTCGTGATGGGGTTGAGCAGTTCTTC.

This clonotype was counted at least ten times. The rearrangement uses TRBV20-1 and TRBJ1-5; no definite D call. V shed 0 bases and J shed 2 bases, with 5 bases lying between them. The germline CDR1 and CDR2 sequences are DFQATT and SNEGSKA (reference sequence). This CDR3 has 13 residues. The CDR3 bases are TGCAGTGCTAGAGACTGGGGCAATCAGCCCCAGCATTTT. Its translation: CSARDWGNQPQHF.

This clonotype has ten or more counts. The chain carries TRBV12-3 or TRBV12-4 and TRBJ2-3; D may be TRBD2 (6 bases). The CDR3 spans 15 residues. V was shortened by 4 bases and J by 0 bases, with 11 bases between the two germline ends. CDR3 in amino acids: CASSSGSPSTDTQYF. In DNA form, the CDR3 reads TGTGCCAGCAGTTCCGGGAGCCCCAGCACAGATACGCAGTATTTT.

This clonotype was seen repeatedly, ten times or more. This rearrangement joins TRBV5-5 to TRBJ2-3; 9 bases align to TRBD2. Germline V gene data show CDR1 as SGHKS and CDR2 as YYEKEE (reference sequence). This CDR3 region has 16 residues. Trimming removed 3 bases from V and 2 bases from J; junction bases left unmatched: 7. DNA of the CDR3: TGTGCCAGCAGCTATTTAGCGGGAGACAACACAGATACGCAGTATTTT. Amino acid sequence: CASSYLAGDNTDTQYF.

This clonotype has more than one count but fewer than ten. The rearrangement joins TRBV27 to TRBJ2-3; 7 bases are a match to TRBD2. The CDR3 sequence is 16 residues long. Germline V gene data show CDR1 as MNHEY and CDR2 as SMNVEV (reference sequence). The V and J ends lost 3 bases and 3 bases, in that order; junction bases with no gene match: 9. The CDR3 loop reads CASSLGGDYDTDTQYF. As DNA, the CDR3 is TGTGCCAGCAGTTTGGGGGGGGACTATGATACAGATACGCAGTATTTT.

V gene TRBV12-3 or TRBV12-4 combines with J gene TRBJ2-3; unclear D gene. Trimming took 7 bases from V and 2 from J, leaving 16 bases between them. The CDR3 extends over 15 amino acids. The CDR3, as DNA: TGTGCCAGCAACAACTTGGACCCCCACACAGATACGCAGTATTTT. Its protein product is CASNNLDPHTDTQYF.

This sequence joins TRBV12-3 or TRBV12-4 and TRBJ2-1, with 8 bases fitting TRBD1. The ends lost 6 bases at V and 7 bases at J; junction bases unmatched: 11. The CDR3 spans 15 residues. Here the CDR3 DNA reads TGTGCCAGCAGAGTCCGGGACAGGCCGTTAAATGAGCAGTTCTTC. Translating gives CASRVRDRPLNEQFF.

This clonotype has just a few counts. This sequence joins TRBV12-3 or TRBV12-4 and TRBJ1-5, with D unclear. Trimming pared 2 bases from V and 2 bases from J, leaving 10 bases between. This CDR3 spans 15 amino acids. This chain's CDR3 is CASSLTAGGNQPQHF. The CDR3 DNA is TGTGCCAGCAGTTTAACTGCGGGAGGCAATCAGCCCCAGCATTTT.

This clonotype has only a few counts. The CDR3 DNA reads as TGTGCCAGCAGTTACGGGACAGGGGGCTCCTACGAGCAGTACTTC. Translated: CASSYGTGGSYEQYF. V is TRBV6-5 and J is TRBJ2-7; 11 bases line up with TRBD1. Trimming removed 2 bases from V and 0 bases from J; junction bases left unmatched: 0. Looked up from germline, CDR1 is MNHEY and CDR2 is SVGAGI. The CDR3 covers 15 residues.

Concerning this clonotype itself: This sequence may be a read error, since a much larger clone differs from it by one base. CDR3 in amino acids: CASSLTGTTGQLFF. CDR3 sequence (DNA): TGTGCCAGCAGTTTGACAGGGACCACCGGGCAGCTGTTTTTT. This rearrangement joins TRBV6-5 to TRBJ2-2; 7 bases fit TRBD1. Germline CDR1 reads MNHEY; CDR2 reads SVGAGI. There are 14 residues in the CDR3.

On this clonotype: Relative to the germline gene, one junction end is altered; a read error may explain this. The genes are TRBV5-1 and TRBJ2-5; TRBD2 might be the D (5 bases). This CDR3 spans 16 amino acids. Germline CDR1 reads SGHRS; CDR2 reads YFSETQ. CDR3 coding DNA: TGCGGCAGCAGCTGGCGCACGGGGATCGAAGGGGAGACCCAGTACTTC. It codes for CGSSWRTGIEGETQYF.

The chain links TRBV19 to TRBJ2-7; 8 bases match TRBD1. The V segment lost 2 bases and the J segment 5 bases; nucleotides outside the gene matches: 11. The CDR3 contains 16 residues. Per the germline V gene, CDR1 is LNHDA and CDR2 is SQIVND (reference sequence). The CDR3 bases are TGTGCCAGTAGTATAACGTCAGGGGGCGCCTTTGACGAGCAGTACTTC. Translated, it gives CASSITSGGAFDEQYF.

The chain joins TRBV5-6 to TRBJ2-1; D unclear. The germline V gene encodes CDR1 SGHDT and CDR2 YYEEEE. V was trimmed by 1 base and J by 0 bases, leaving 20 bases between them. The CDR3 spans 19 residues. CDR3 nucleotides: TGTGCCAGCAGCTTGAGGGATCCATGGTTTGTCAGCTCCTACAATGAGCAGTTCTTC. Translation gives CASSLRDPWFVSSYNEQFF.

The chain uses TRBV11-3 and TRBJ2-1, with 12 bases aligning to TRBD2. The length of the CDR3 is 16 residues. With V trimmed by 7 bases and J by 8 bases, 12 bases remained unmatched. Germline V CDR1 and CDR2: SGHNT, YENEEA. The CDR3 sequence: CASTLGLAGYRDEQFF. DNA of the CDR3: TGTGCCAGCACTTTGGGACTAGCGGGCTATAGGGATGAGCAGTTCTTC.

In its sample, this clonotype was seen once. The chain employs TRBV18 and TRBJ2-5, with D unresolved. The CDR3 has 14 amino acids. Germline-derived CDR1 and CDR2 are KGHSH and LQKENI. The V gene lost 3 bases and the J gene lost 4 bases, with 12 bases spanning the gap. The CDR3 coding sequence is TGTGCCAGCTCACCCCAGGACCGTGGAGAGACCCAGTACTTC. It codes for CASSPQDRGETQYF.

The V call is TRBV11-3, the J call TRBJ2-2; no clear D gene. Germline-derived CDR1 and CDR2 are SGHNT and YENEEA. CDR3 length: 15 residues. The germline V and J ends were trimmed by 5 bases and 6 bases, with 16 bases remaining between them. The DNA for the CDR3 is TGTGCCAGCAGCCCCATGGTGGGCTCGGCCGGGGAGCTGTTTTTT. Translation gives CASSPMVGSAGELFF.

This clonotype was found many times. The CDR3 DNA is TGCAGTGCTAGCCGGGGGAGTTTTGCAACTAATGAAAAACTGTTTTTT. The encoded protein is CSASRGSFATNEKLFF. The rearrangement links TRBV20-1 to TRBJ1-4; D may be TRBD1 (5 bases). CDR1 and CDR2 from the germline V gene are DFQATT and SNEGSKA (reference sequence). The CDR3 sequence is 16 residues long. V lost 3 bases to trimming and J lost 0 bases, with 14 bases between them.

Remarks on this clonotype: Since a much larger clone is just one base distant, this may be a read error. V and J are TRBV12-3 or TRBV12-4 and TRBJ2-1; perhaps TRBD2 as D (6 bases). CDR3 length equals 14 residues. In DNA form, the CDR3 reads TGTGCCAGCACTCGGAGGGGCTCCTACAAAGAGCAGTTCTTC. It translates to CASTRRGSYKEQFF.